In this sample, the clone carrying this T cell receptor beta chain turned up a few times. Its target is not known. This specimen belongs to a study of cytomegalovirus exposure and HLA in healthy donors. Findings and caveats of the study: Reportedly, cytomegalovirus status was diagnosed with high sensitivity and specificity.

Vbeta (60) and Jbeta (13) primers were used in the PCR. Sequencing was performed with immunoSEQ multiplex PCR; in TCRdb, only in-frame clones are kept and a portion is missing. Among about 180,000 clones listed, approximately 70% were seen once. This CDR3 is 16 amino acids long. Germline V gene sequence: CDR1 SGDLS, CDR2 YYNGEE. Trimming cost V 5 bases and J 4 bases; bases outside gene matches: 12. CMV serostatus was not recorded for this donor. The V and J genes are TRBV9 and TRBJ2-5, with TRBD2 identical over 9 bases. This sequence originates from a human donor in good health. Sequences were obtained from PBMCs. CDR3 sequence: CASSRMLAGKSETQYF. The CDR3 DNA reads as TGTGCCAGCAGTCGAATGCTAGCGGGGAAATCAGAGACCCAGTACTTC.